A single sample is the source of the 7 T cell receptor beta chains below, sequenced in a study of T cell repertoires in cytomegalovirus infection (dated by TCRdb to about 2019). The meaning of the sample's treatment or condition label: in vitro stimulation with specific CMV peptide epitopes to enrich CMV-specific T cells. These reads were obtained on an Illumina HiSeq 1500. TCRdb trimmed public reads at Q25 via fastp, called clones via MiXCR and kept in-frame beta chains. CDR3 protein duplicates are merged, each entry listing the most common genes and DNA. Recorded for this sample are about a million distinct CDR3 sequences; 31% of them occurred a single time. Jointly, the top ten make up about an eighth of the sample. These TCRs are of unknown antigen specificity. The input for sequencing was cultured CD8+ T cells from PBMCs, taken from culture after CMV antigen stimulation. Source of these receptors: a human donor in good health (CMV status not recorded). Some clones in this sample may be carry-over from other donors' samples.

The rearrangement links TRBV20-1 to TRBJ2-3; 10 nucleotides align to TRBD1. Trimming at V came to 5 bases and at J to 4 bases, leaving 6 bases not matched to a gene. The germline V gene encodes CDR1 DFQATT and CDR2 SNEGSKA (reference sequence). The CDR3 runs to 14 residues. CDR3 sequence: CSAGWDRGPDTQYF. CDR3 bases: TGCAGTGCTGGATGGGACAGGGGCCCAGATACGCAGTATTTT.

This clonotype was observed a handful of times. V and J are TRBV28 and TRBJ2-3, with 8 nucleotides matching TRBD1. Germline CDR1 is MDHEN and CDR2 is SYDVKM. Trimming at V came to 6 bases and at J to 4 bases, leaving 9 bases not matched to a gene. CDR3 size: 15 residues. The CDR3 protein is CASRSTGVAADTQYF. In nucleotides, the CDR3 is TGTGCCAGCAGATCGACAGGGGTGGCCGCAGATACGCAGTATTTT.

There are a few counts of this clonotype. The chain uses TRBV12-3 or TRBV12-4 and TRBJ2-2; possibly TRBD2 for D (6 bases). V was cut by 8 bases and J by 3 bases, with 19 bases left in between. This CDR3 has 16 residues. This chain's CDR3 is CASVPLALLHTGELFF. In DNA, the CDR3 is TGTGCCAGCGTGCCTCTAGCGCTACTCCACACCGGGGAGCTGTTTTTT.

The chain couples TRBV12-3 or TRBV12-4 to TRBJ2-1, with D perhaps matching TRBD1 (5 bases). Trimming removed 2 bases at V and 4 bases at J, with 12 bases between. The CDR3 spans 15 residues. The CDR3 DNA reads as TGTGCCAGCAGTTTAAAAGGGGTCGGATACAATGAGCAGTTCTTC. Translation gives CASSLKGVGYNEQFF.

The chain has TRBV10-2 and TRBJ2-3; 14 positions agree with TRBD2. CDR3 length: 14 amino acids. With 10 bases clipped from V and 11 bases from J, the junction kept 11 bases outside the gene matches. Germline CDR1 and CDR2: WSHSY and SAAADI. In DNA, the CDR3 is TGCGCCATCGCGTCGACTAGCGGGGGGGCTAAGCAGTATTTT. It is translated as CAIASTSGGAKQYF.

The rearrangement joins TRBV7-8 to TRBJ2-2; 9 bases align to TRBD1. The CDR3 has 16 residues. Germline values: CDR1 SGHVS, CDR2 FQNEAQ. V lost 4 bases and J lost 5; bases outside the gene matches: 8. The CDR3 DNA reads as TGTGCCAGCAGCTCATTTCGGGACAGGGCGACCGGGGAGCTGTTTTTT. Amino acids: CASSSFRDRATGELFF.

Of note for this clonotype: The junction shows a germline mismatch at one end, possibly a read error. The rearrangement uses TRBV6-1 and TRBJ1-1; perhaps TRBD1 as D (5 bases). The CDR3 totals 15 residues. Germline loops: CDR1 MNHNS, CDR2 SASEGT. The CDR3 sequence is CVSSYRRGGLGEAFF. The CDR3 DNA follows: TGTGTCAGCAGTTATCGCCGGGGGGGGTTGGGTGAAGCTTTCTTT.